This T cell receptor beta chain was recorded in a study of blood T cell repertoires in COVID-19. Across the whole study: The cDNA or gDNA used as material had been derived from T cells, B-cell-depleted T cells, or PBMCs.

Methods used by the authors: Amplified reference gene primers provided the basis for estimating nucleated cell counts. Using immunoSEQ multiplex PCR, the repertoire was profiled, and TCRdb retains in-frame clones only, with some absent. V and J calls and clone size come straight from that table; D and trimming were deduced from the DNA. The data show roughly 310,000 clones, 70% to 90% seen once. The CDR3 has 16 residues. CDR1 is MDHEN and CDR2 is SYDVKM in the germline V gene. Trimming took 6 bases from V and 3 from J; bases not matched to a gene: 9. The chain has TRBV28 and TRBJ1-2; 11 bases fit TRBD1. This TCR derives from a woman aged 50 to 60 with active or convalescent COVID-19. Sequencing used peripheral blood. CDR3 sequence (DNA): TGTGCCAGCAGCGGACAGGGGGCAAGTTTTTACTATGGCTACACCTTC. Protein: CASSGQGASFYYGYTF.